Listed here are 4 T cell receptor beta chains from one sample, sequenced in a study of blood T cell repertoires in COVID-19. Some clones are missing from TCRdb's copy, which holds only in-frame ones; the method was immunoSEQ multiplex PCR. The profile shows around 100,000 clones, around nine tenths of them singletons. The specimen sequenced was peripheral blood. The origin of the receptors is a human donor in a cohort sampled during active COVID-19.

In this sample, this clone turned up once. The chain has TRBV5-4 and TRBJ1-2, with 9 bases that match TRBD1. The junction had 7 bases not matched to a gene; V was cut back by 3 bases and J by 4 bases. Germline CDR1 is SGHNT and CDR2 is YYREEE (reference sequence). This CDR3 region has 15 residues. The CDR3 is CASSWGRDRAYGYTF. The CDR3 DNA sequence: TGTGCCAGCAGCTGGGGTCGGGACAGGGCCTATGGCTACACCTTC. The full variable domain, its missing parts supplied by reference TRBV5-4 and TRBJ1-2, is ETGVTQSPTHLIKTRGQQVTLRCSSQSGHNTVSWYQQALGQGPQFIFQYYREEENGRGNFPPRFSGLQFPNYSSELNVNALELDDSALYLCASSWGRDRAYGYTFGSGTRLTVV.

The chain combines TRBV10-1 with TRBJ2-1; TRBD2 might be the D (5 bases). Germline V gene data show CDR1 as WNHNN and CDR2 as SYGVQD (reference sequence). The CDR3 spans 12 residues. Trimming stripped 4 bases from V and 6 bases from J, with 7 bases between. As DNA, the CDR3 is TGCGCCAGCAGTGCCCGGGGCAATGAGCAGTTCTTC. It codes for CASSARGNEQFF.

This clone was observed a few times. The chain links TRBV5-1 to TRBJ2-2; D might be TRBD2 (5 bases). The CDR3 spans 13 residues. Germline V gives CDR1 SGHRS, CDR2 YFSETQ. Deletions cut 7 bases from V and 2 bases from J, with 9 bases between. The CDR3 nucleotides read TGCGCCAGCCGGGATACCAACACCGGGGAGCTGTTTTTT. Its protein product is CASRDTNTGELFF.

CDR3 sequence: CASSPRTVRSTGELFF. The DNA of the CDR3 is TGTGCCAGCAGTCCACGGACAGTACGATCCACCGGGGAGCTGTTTTTT. The chain links TRBV6-6 to TRBJ2-2; D is perhaps TRBD1 (6 bases). CDR1 and CDR2 (germline): MNHNY, SVGAGI (reference sequence). V was trimmed by 5 bases and J by 4 bases, leaving 17 bases between them. The CDR3 totals 16 residues.